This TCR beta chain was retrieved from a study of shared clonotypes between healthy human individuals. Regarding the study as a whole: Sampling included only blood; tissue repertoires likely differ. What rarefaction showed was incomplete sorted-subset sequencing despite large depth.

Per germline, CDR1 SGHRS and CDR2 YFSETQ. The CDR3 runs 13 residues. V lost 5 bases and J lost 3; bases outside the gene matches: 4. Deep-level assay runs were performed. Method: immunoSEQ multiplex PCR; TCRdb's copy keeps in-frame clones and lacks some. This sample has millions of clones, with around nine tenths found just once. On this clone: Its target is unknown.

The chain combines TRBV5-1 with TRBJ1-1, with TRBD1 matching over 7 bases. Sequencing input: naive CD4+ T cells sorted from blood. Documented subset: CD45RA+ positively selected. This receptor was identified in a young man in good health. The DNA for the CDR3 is TGCGCCAGCAGACTACAGGGGTACACTGAAGCTTTCTTT. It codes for CASRLQGYTEAFF. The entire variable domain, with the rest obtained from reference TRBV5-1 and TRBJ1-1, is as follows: KAGVTQTPRYLIKTRGQQVTLSCSPISGHRSVSWYQQTPGQGLQFLFEYFSETQRNKGNFPGRFSGRQFSNSRSEMNVSTLELGDSALYLCASRLQGYTEAFFGQGTRLTVV.